The present TCR beta chain was sequenced within a study of T cell responses to AZD1222 COVID-19 vaccine (dated by TCRdb to the early 2020s). Background on the whole study: A total of about 230 trial participants underwent TCR sequencing, of whom some 210 received two doses of AZD1222 and about 25 received two doses of the MenACWY control vaccine. Enrollment into the trials was organized by age into subgroups of 18-55, 56-69 and 70-plus years, and those subgroups contained about 160, 30 and 59 TCR-sequenced participants, respectively. Results the study describes overall, beyond this receptor: Because no samples from the day 14 peak response were available, repertoires could be characterized only after the peak T cell response. Nearly half of unique spike-specific TCRs reportedly recognized epitopes outside regions mutated in the B.1.351 and B.1.1.7 variants. Spike-specific TCR breadth and depth rose significantly after two AZD1222 doses compared with day 0 and with MenACWY recipients. The 56-69-year group was small, and its depth increase did not reach significance, likely because of low power. CD4 TCRs associated with the vaccine covered the entire spike protein, and the dominant responses were in regions 160-218 and 743-854. Conclusions about previously exposed vaccinees are limited, since just a handful of AZD1222 recipients were seropositive for SARS-CoV-2 at baseline. Participants were mostly white British and included more females than males, and it was suggested by the authors that clonal diversity may have been underestimated.

Explained via the paper, the time point label denotes: about 28 days (+/-7) after the second vaccine dose. Because spike-specific TCR depth and breadth did not differ between the two schedules, AZD1222 recipients who got a second dose at roughly 4 weeks were pooled with those who got a second dose at roughly 12 weeks. Vaccinee samples came from UK trials COV001 and COV002, including a single-blind randomized controlled phase 2/3 trial of AZD1222 (ChAdOx1 nCoV-19) in healthy adults. Trial participant PBMC samples were collected at day 0 and day 28 after the second dose for TCRbeta chain sequencing. The CDR3 regions of human TCRbeta chains were analyzed by immunosequencing. On the study's bioinformatics: Repertoire TCRs were matched against a reference library of SARS-CoV-2-specific TCRs generated with the MIRA antigen-specificity platform. Breadth meant the fraction of unique TCRs that were SARS-CoV-2-associated, whereas depth meant the fraction of total T cells that were SARS-CoV-2-associated. Using the MIRA data, each spike-specific TCR was mapped to the spike region that the TCR reacts to and placed in a CD4 or CD8 class. Log10-transformed breadth and depth values were compared by one-way ANOVA with Sidak's multiple comparisons tests. Sourced from immuneACCESS, this table was stored by TCRdb with only in-frame sequences that have V and J called. A share of the clones is absent; for the studies checked, an unresolved V gene accounts for under half, and the remainder has no known explanation. V and J calls and clone size come straight from that table; D and trimming were deduced from the DNA. Present in this sample are 89,000 or so clones, under 95% of which were seen just once. The top ten constitute more than 25% of the sample.

Remarks on this clone: Its antigen has not been determined. No much larger clone exists at a distance of one base, and base qualities are not known.

The CDR3 goes from the cysteine to the phenylalanine over 11 residues. Only the CDR3 portion is preserved as DNA: 33 bases, with reading frame beginning at the first base. The CDR1 and CDR2 encoded by the germline V gene (reference sequence) are DFQATT and SNEGSKA. The junction shows trimming of 6 bases on V and 5 bases on J, and the gene matches do not reach 4 bases of it. The sequence links TRBV20-1 to TRBJ2-7; TRBD1 lines up with 7 middle nucleotides. This specimen was peripheral blood, taken 28 days after the second AZD1222 dose. This receptor was identified in an adult who received the AZD1222 COVID-19 vaccine. The bases read TGCAGTGCCATGACAGGGAACGAGCAGTACTTC. This yields the protein CSAMTGNEQYF.